This entry lists 8 T cell receptor delta chains sequenced from one sample in a study of γδ T cells in repeated Plasmodium falciparum infection. Vgamma9/Vdelta2+ and Vdelta2-negative gammadelta T cells were flow-sorted from PBMC for bulk sequencing. TCRdb reanalysed the multiplex PCR reads via CATT. The sample records roughly 48,000 delta-chain clones, 1.5% to 2% being singletons. The specimen was gamma-delta T cells from blood. All receptors derive from a pool of human donors (malaria-infected and uninfected, not separated).

Only one count was recorded for this clone. At one end the junction does not follow the germline gene, possibly because of a read error. The rearrangement links TRDV1 to TRDJ1; TRDD2 matches at 9 bases. Here the J gene was assigned by germline matching of the DNA, as TCRdb has none. CDR3 length: 21 amino acids. Germline CDR1 TSWWSYY, CDR2 QGS. The DNA of the CDR3 is TGCTCTGGGGAAAAGACGGGGACCTTCCTACGGGGCCCAAAGTACACCGATAAACTCATCTTT. Translation gives CSGEKTGTFLRGPKYTDKLIF.

As to this clone: The protein TCRdb gives is from a much larger clone and does not agree with this DNA's translation at residue 3, likely a read error; the protein shown here comes from the DNA. The V and J genes are TRDV1 and TRDJ3; 10 positions match TRDD3. TCRdb leaves out the J gene; it was filled in here by matching the DNA to germline. Germline CDR1 TSWWSYY, CDR2 QGS. CDR3 length: 19 amino acids. The CDR3 sequence is CAPGEFWGIFSWDTRQMFF. In nucleotides, the CDR3 is TGTGCTCCTGGGGAATTCTGGGGGATATTTTCCTGGGACACCCGACAGATGTTTTTC.

This clone occurred many times. This chain links TRDV1 with TRDJ1; the D gene could be TRDD2 or TRDD3 (6 bases each). CDR1 TSWWSYY and CDR2 QGS come from the germline V gene. The germline V and J ends were trimmed by 2 bases and 0 bases, with 28 bases remaining between them. The CDR3 consists of 21 residues. The CDR3 is CALGESPTSPSGVLYTDKLIF. In DNA form, the CDR3 reads TGTGCTCTTGGGGAAAGTCCTACATCCCCGTCTGGGGTTTTGTACACCGATAAACTCATCTTT.

A note on this clone: The protein that TCRdb holds for this DNA derives from a much larger clone and differs from the translated DNA at residue 18, which likely indicates a read error; the protein shown here is translated from the DNA. This chain joins TRDV1 and TRDJ1; 9 positions match TRDD3. CDR3 size: 25 residues. V dropped 0 bases and J dropped 2; count of bases not matched to a gene: 31. The germline V gene has CDR1 TSWWSYY and CDR2 QGS. The DNA for the CDR3 is TGTGCTCTTGGGGAACTATGGGCGTTCCTACGTTCCACTGGGGGAAAACAGAGGGAGACCGATAAACTCATCTTT. Translation gives CALGELWAFLRSTGGKQRETDKLIF.

With regard to this clone: TCRdb pairs this DNA with a much larger clone's protein that differs at residue 10, likely a read error; the protein shown was translated from the DNA. The rearrangement links TRDV1 to TRDJ1, with D possibly being TRDD2 or TRDD3 (8 bases each). Here the J gene was assigned by germline matching of the DNA, as TCRdb has none. Germline V CDR1 and CDR2: TSWWSYY, QGS. Trimming cost V 5 bases and J 4 bases, with 23 bases left between them. The CDR3 contains 17 residues. The CDR3 here is CALGTSYWGVRVDKLIF. The DNA for the CDR3 is TGTGCTCTTGGGACTTCCTACTGGGGGGTACGGGTCGATAAACTCATCTTT.

The sample holds many counts of this clone. For this DNA, TCRdb reports the protein of a much larger clone, which diverges at residue 5, most likely from a read error; the protein presented here is translated directly from the DNA. The chain uses TRDV1 and TRDJ1; D perhaps matches TRDD3 (5 bases). Germline matching of the DNA provided the J gene here, since TCRdb leaves it blank. Germline CDR1 reads TSWWSYY; CDR2 reads QGS. This CDR3 region has 18 residues. The CDR3 DNA reads TGTGCTCTTGGGAAACTAAGTAGTCCTGGTCGAACTGGTATTAAACTCATCTTT. Protein: CALGKLSSPGRTGIKLIF.

As to this clone: A read error is likely here: a far larger clone is one base away. The same CDR3 arises from other DNA sequences in this sample as well. This rearrangement joins TRDV1 to TRDJ1, with TRDD3 identical over 8 bases. TCRdb supplies no J gene; here it was assigned by aligning the nucleotide sequence to germline. CDR3 length equals 19 residues. J was trimmed by 0 bases and V by 3 bases; bases with no gene match: 15. The germline V gene encodes CDR1 TSWWSYY and CDR2 QGS. CDR3 coding DNA: TGTGCTCTTGGGGACGGAGGAGCTGGGGGACTCAAGTACACCGATAAACTCATCTTT. Protein sequence: CALGDGGAGGLKYTDKLIF.

This clone occurred a few times. TCRdb's protein for this DNA is that of a much larger clone and differs from the translation at residue 12, likely a read error; the protein shown is the DNA translation. The chain joins TRDV2 to TRDJ1, with 12 nucleotides matching TRDD3. The CDR3 has 19 amino acids. Germline V CDR1 and CDR2: GEAIGNYY, EKD. With 1 base clipped from V and 0 bases from J, the junction kept 11 bases outside the gene matches. The CDR3 DNA sequence: TGTGCCTGTGACACTCTACGACTGGGGGATACAAGTCACACCGATAAACTCATCTTT. This sequence encodes CACDTLRLGDTSHTDKLIF.